The 8 T cell receptor beta chains below were found in one sample sequenced in a study of cytomegalovirus exposure and HLA in healthy donors. It was with 60 Vbeta and 13 Jbeta primers that the PCR ran. Method: immunoSEQ multiplex PCR; TCRdb's copy keeps in-frame clones and lacks some. In the table there are approximately 170,000 clones, roughly 80% of which are singletons. The sample taken for sequencing was PBMCs. The source is a male donor in good health and CMV-seronegative.

The chain is built from TRBV7-8 and TRBJ2-7, with D maybe TRBD2 (5 bases). The CDR3 covers 16 residues. V shed 4 bases and J shed 3 bases, with 19 bases lying between them. In germline, CDR1 is SGHVS, CDR2 FQNEAQ. CDR3 coding DNA: TGTGCCAGCAGCTCCCCCGAGGGCAGGAGTTTCTACGAGCAGTACTTC. Amino acid sequence: CASSSPEGRSFYEQYF.

V and J are TRBV5-1 and TRBJ2-1, with TRBD2 as a possible D gene (6 bases). This CDR3 is 15 amino acids long. Trimming pared 4 bases from V and 9 bases from J, leaving 20 bases between. CDR1 is SGHRS and CDR2 is YFSETQ in the germline V gene. The CDR3 region has the DNA TGCGCCAGCAGCCGAAGCCGGGGGTCCTTTGGTGAGCAGTTCTTC. Its protein is CASSRSRGSFGEQFF. The full variable domain, with the rest looked up from reference TRBV5-1 and TRBJ2-1, is KAGVTQTPRYLIKTRGQQVTLSCSPISGHRSVSWYQQTPGQGLQFLFEYFSETQRNKGNFPGRFSGRQFSNSRSEMNVSTLELGDSALYLCASSRSRGSFGEQFFGPGTRLTVL.

The gene calls are TRBV30 and TRBJ2-7, with a weak D call TRBD1 (6 bases). The CDR3 length is 11 residues. Germline CDR1 GTSNPN, CDR2 SVGIG (reference sequence). V lost 5 bases, J lost 1 base, and 6 bases lay in between. CDR3 sequence reads: CAWGQSYEQYF. The CDR3 nucleotides are TGTGCCTGGGGACAGTCCTACGAGCAGTACTTC.

The chain links TRBV5-1 to TRBJ2-5, with 7 bases aligning to TRBD1. With 4 bases clipped from V and 3 bases from J, the junction kept 6 bases outside the gene matches. Germline CDR1 reads SGHRS; CDR2 reads YFSETQ. This CDR3 is built from 14 residues. The CDR3 DNA reads as TGCGCCAGCAGCCTCGTCGGGACAGAAGAGACCCAGTACTTC. It yields the protein CASSLVGTEETQYF. The full variable domain, its missing parts supplied by reference TRBV5-1 and TRBJ2-5, is KAGVTQTPRYLIKTRGQQVTLSCSPISGHRSVSWYQQTPGQGLQFLFEYFSETQRNKGNFPGRFSGRQFSNSRSEMNVSTLELGDSALYLCASSLVGTEETQYFGPGTRLLVL.

The V gene is TRBV7-9, the J gene TRBJ1-1; 9 bases map to TRBD1. Per the germline V gene, CDR1 is SEHNR and CDR2 is FQNEAQ (reference sequence). This CDR3 region has 14 residues. The junction had 6 bases not matched to a gene; V was cut back by 3 bases and J by 7 bases. The CDR3 loop is CASSFVGQGVEAFF. CDR3 nucleotides: TGTGCCAGCAGCTTCGTGGGACAGGGAGTTGAAGCTTTCTTT.

This rearrangement joins TRBV6-1 to TRBJ1-2, with D unresolved. Trimming removed 10 bases from V and 3 bases from J, with 21 bases in between. This CDR3 comprises 15 residues. Per the germline V gene, CDR1 is MNHNS and CDR2 is SASEGT. For the CDR3, the DNA is TGTGCCACCCTGCTTCGTCCGGGTACGGACTATGGCTACACCTTC. It is translated as CATLLRPGTDYGYTF.

The V gene is TRBV6-6, the J gene TRBJ2-5; D is undetermined. The germline CDR1 and CDR2 sequences are MNHNY and SVGAGI (reference sequence). This CDR3 is built from 11 residues. Trimming shortened V by 6 bases and J by 2 bases, and 4 bases separated the two germline ends. CDR3 amino acids: CASSGQETQYF. CDR3 DNA: TGTGCCAGCAGCGGGCAAGAGACCCAGTACTTC.

This clone was detected once. This chain joins TRBV4-2 and TRBJ2-3; 9 nucleotides match TRBD1. The V segment lost 4 bases and the J segment 2 bases; nucleotides outside the gene matches: 10. CDR3 length: 17 amino acids. Germline loops: CDR1 LGHNA, CDR2 YNFKEQ. The CDR3 nucleotides are TGTGCCAGCAGCCGACTGACAGGGGGGGCGTCCACAGATACGCAGTATTTT. The encoded protein is CASSRLTGGASTDTQYF.